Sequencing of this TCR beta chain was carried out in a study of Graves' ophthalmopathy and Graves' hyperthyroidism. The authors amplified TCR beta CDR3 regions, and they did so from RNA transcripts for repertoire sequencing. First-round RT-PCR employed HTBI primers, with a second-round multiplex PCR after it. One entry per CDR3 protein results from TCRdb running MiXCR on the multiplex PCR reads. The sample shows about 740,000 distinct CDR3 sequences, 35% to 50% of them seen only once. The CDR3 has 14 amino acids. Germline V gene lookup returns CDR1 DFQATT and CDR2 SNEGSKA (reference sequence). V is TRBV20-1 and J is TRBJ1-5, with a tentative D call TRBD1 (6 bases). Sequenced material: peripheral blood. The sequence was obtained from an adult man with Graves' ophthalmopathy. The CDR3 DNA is TGCAGCCGGAACCTTGACAGGTTCGGTCAGCCCCAGCATTTT. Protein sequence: CSRNLDRFGQPQHF.